This TCR beta chain is from a study of control samples from healthy donors and cancer patients. This CDR3 has 15 residues. Germline-derived CDR1 and CDR2 are SGHRS and YFSETQ. With V trimmed by 0 bases and J by 1 base, 1 base remained unmatched. This table comes from immunoSEQ multiplex PCR, and its TCRdb copy is limited to in-frame clones, with some not included. The profile shows 150,000 to 200,000 clones, roughly 89% of them singletons. Sequenced sample: blood. The chain is built from TRBV5-1 and TRBJ1-1, with 9 positions matching TRBD1. The sequence came from a man in his thirties or forties in good health. The CDR3 protein is CASSLGTGANTEAFF. The CDR3 bases are TGCGCCAGCAGCTTGGGGACAGGGGCGAACACTGAAGCTTTCTTT.